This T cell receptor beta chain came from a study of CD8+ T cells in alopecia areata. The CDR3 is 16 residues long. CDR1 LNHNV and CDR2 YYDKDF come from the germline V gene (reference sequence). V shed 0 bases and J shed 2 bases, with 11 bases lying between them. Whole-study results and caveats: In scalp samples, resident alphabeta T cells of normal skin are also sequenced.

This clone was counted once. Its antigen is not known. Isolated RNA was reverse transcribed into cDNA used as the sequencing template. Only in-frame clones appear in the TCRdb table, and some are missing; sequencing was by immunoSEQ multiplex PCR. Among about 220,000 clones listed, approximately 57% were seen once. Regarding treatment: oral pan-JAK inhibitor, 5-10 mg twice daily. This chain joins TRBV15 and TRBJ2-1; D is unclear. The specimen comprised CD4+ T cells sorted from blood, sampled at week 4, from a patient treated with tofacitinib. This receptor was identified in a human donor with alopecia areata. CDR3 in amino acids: CATSRDPPVAYNEQFF. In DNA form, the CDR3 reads TGTGCCACCAGCAGAGATCCCCCAGTGGCCTACAATGAGCAGTTCTTC. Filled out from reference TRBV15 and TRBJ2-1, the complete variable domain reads DAMVIQNPRYQVTQFGKPVTLSCSQTLNHNVMYWYQQKSSQAPKLLFHYYDKDFNNEADTPDNFQSRRPNTSFCFLDIRSPGLGDTAMYLCATSRDPPVAYNEQFFGPGTRLTVL.